This is a list of T cell receptor beta chains from one sample in a study of blood T cells in healthy people across ages. Each CDR3 protein gets one entry after TCRdb re-called the 5' RACE reads with MiXCR. Here the sample spans some 1.5 million distinct CDR3 sequences, roughly 27% being singletons. The specimen sequenced was blood. The receptor source for this set is a woman aged 25 to 45 in good health. The CDR3 runs from the conserved cysteine through the conserved F or W. A D gene is named only where the DNA matches it firmly. Expanded clones get a size class; other rows say once, few or many, or leave the size out.

clone size	D gene	J gene	V gene	CDR3 protein	CDR3 DNA
few	-	TRBJ2-1	TRBV15	CATSRDANEQFF	TGTGCCACCAGCAGAGATGCCAATGAGCAGTTCTTC
many	-	TRBJ2-1	TRBV12-3/TRBV12-4	CASRKTTYNEQFF	TGTGCCAGCAGGAAGACCACTTACAATGAGCAGTTCTTC
-	TRBD1	TRBJ1-5	TRBV5-1	CASSPGQEHQPQHF	TGCGCCAGCAGCCCCGGACAGGAGCATCAGCCCCAGCATTTT
many	-	TRBJ2-7	TRBV6-5	CASSYSGRSSYEQYF	TGTGCCAGCAGTTACTCCGGCCGAAGTTCCTACGAGCAGTACTTC
few	-	TRBJ2-3	TRBV7-2	CASSSSPGSTDTQYF	TGTGCCAGCAGCTCGAGCCCCGGGAGCACAGATACGCAGTATTTT
-	-	TRBJ1-1	TRBV12-3/TRBV12-4	CASSLGRGRGTEAFF	TGTGCCAGCAGTTTAGGGAGAGGCAGGGGCACTGAAGCTTTCTTT
many	TRBD2	TRBJ2-1	TRBV24-1	CATSDGPTSGSYNEQFF	TGTGCCACCAGTGATGGCCCGACTAGCGGCTCCTACAATGAGCAGTTCTTC
-	TRBD1	TRBJ1-6	TRBV28	CASTAYRGTNSPLHF	TGTGCCAGCACCGCATACAGGGGAACTAATTCACCCCTCCACTTT
-	-	TRBJ1-5	TRBV12-3/TRBV12-4	CASSIGAAQPQHF	TGTGCCAGCAGCATAGGGGCGGCTCAGCCCCAGCATTTT
many	-	TRBJ2-3	TRBV20-1	CSARDRADTQYF	TGCAGTGCTAGAGATCGGGCAGATACGCAGTATTTT
few	TRBD1	TRBJ2-5	TRBV25-1	CASSGSGQRETQYF	TGTGCCAGCAGTGGCTCGGGACAGCGAGAGACCCAGTACTTC
-	-	TRBJ2-2	TRBV18	CASSPAGPTGELFF	TGTGCCAGCTCGCCTGCAGGGCCCACCGGGGAGCTGTTTTTT
few	-	TRBJ2-1	TRBV7-2	CASSLDNGYNEQFF	TGTGCCAGCAGCTTAGATAACGGGTACAATGAGCAGTTCTTC
once	-	TRBJ1-1	TRBV7-2	CASSLQSGSTKAFF	TGTGCCAGCAGCTTACAGTCGGGGTCTACTAAAGCTTTCTTT
few	-	TRBJ2-5	TRBV20-1	CSARDPPSPQETQYF	TGCAGTGCTAGAGATCCGCCAAGCCCCCAAGAGACCCAGTACTTC
-	TRBD1	TRBJ1-3	TRBV7-8	CASSSTGGVSSGNTIYF	TGTGCCAGCAGCTCCACAGGGGGAGTCTCCTCTGGAAACACCATATATTTT
once	-	TRBJ2-1	TRBV5-1	CASSTDRAITYNEQFF	TGCGCCAGCAGCACTGACAGAGCTATAACATACAATGAGCAGTTCTTC
few	-	TRBJ1-6	TRBV19	CASSSFTRGVNSPLHF	TGTGCCAGTAGTAGCTTCACCAGGGGCGTTAATTCACCCCTCCACTTT
-	TRBD2	TRBJ2-3	TRBV6-5	CASSYSSGGARTDTQYF	TGTGCCAGCAGTTACTCTAGCGGGGGGGCCCGCACAGATACGCAGTATTTT
many	TRBD1	TRBJ2-7	TRBV27	CASSGTVRFGEQYF	TGTGCCAGCAGTGGGACAGTCAGGTTCGGGGAGCAGTACTTC
-	-	TRBJ2-2	TRBV10-3	CAISLLEPGELFF	TGTGCCATCAGTTTACTAGAACCCGGGGAGCTGTTTTTT
-	TRBD1	TRBJ2-1	TRBV7-2	CASSLPGQGHLGEQFF	TGTGCCAGCAGCCTACCGGGACAGGGGCATTTGGGTGAGCAGTTCTTC
many	-	TRBJ2-1	TRBV6-5	CASSRTRASYNEQFF	TGTGCCAGCAGTAGGACCAGAGCCTCCTACAATGAGCAGTTCTTC
-	-	TRBJ1-2	TRBV27	CASSLIGEKGVNYGYTF	TGTGCCAGCAGTTTAATTGGGGAAAAAGGGGTTAACTATGGCTACACCTTC
-	TRBD1	TRBJ2-5	TRBV7-2	CASRSKDRGEETQYF	TGTGCCAGCAGGTCAAAGGACAGGGGGGAAGAGACCCAGTACTTC
few	TRBD2	TRBJ2-5	TRBV28	CASSLRGGGAEETQYF	TGTGCCAGCAGTCTTCGGGGCGGGGGGGCGGAAGAGACCCAGTACTTC
-	TRBD1	TRBJ1-2	TRBV5-1	CTSSWSTGDGYTF	TGCACCAGCAGCTGGTCGACAGGGGACGGCTACACCTTC
-	-	TRBJ2-7	TRBV30	CAWNEAKDYEQYF	TGTGCCTGGAATGAGGCCAAGGACTACGAGCAGTACTTC
-	-	TRBJ2-1	TRBV5-1	CASRAAAGETRQFF	TGCGCCAGCAGGGCGGCGGCTGGGGAGACGCGCCAGTTCTTC
-	TRBD2	TRBJ2-3	TRBV28	CASSSPRGASITDTQYF	TGTGCCAGCAGTTCGCCGCGGGGGGCTTCCATCACAGATACGCAGTATTTT
-	-	TRBJ2-3	TRBV20-1	CSVNRDLSTDTQYF	TGCAGTGTAAACAGGGACTTAAGCACAGATACGCAGTATTTT
-	TRBD1	TRBJ1-2	TRBV7-9	CASSSHGQANYGYTF	TGTGCCAGCAGCTCCCACGGACAGGCCAACTATGGCTACACCTTC
-	-	TRBJ1-1	TRBV7-2	CASSFRTGGDTEAFF	TGTGCCAGCAGCTTTCGGACGGGGGGGGACACTGAAGCTTTCTTT
once	TRBD1	TRBJ1-4	TRBV7-9	CASSLSDRDVPGSEKLFF	TGTGCCAGCAGCTTATCGGACAGGGACGTACCAGGGAGTGAAAAACTGTTTTTT
many	TRBD2	TRBJ2-5	TRBV10-3	CAIRATSDQETQYF	TGTGCCATCAGGGCTACTAGCGATCAAGAGACCCAGTACTTC
many	-	TRBJ2-1	TRBV7-2	CASSYGLPGVNEQFF	TGTGCCAGCAGCTATGGACTTCCCGGGGTCAATGAGCAGTTCTTC
many	-	TRBJ2-7	TRBV7-2	CASSSWRGPYEQYF	TGTGCCAGCAGCTCCTGGAGGGGACCCTACGAGCAGTACTTC
few	TRBD1	TRBJ1-4	TRBV7-2	CASSPEPLAGGNEKLFF	TGTGCCAGCAGCCCCGAGCCCCTGGCAGGGGGGAATGAAAAACTGTTTTTT
many	-	TRBJ2-5	TRBV29-1	CSSGQDPKAQYF	TGCAGCTCGGGACAAGACCCTAAAGCCCAGTACTTC
-	TRBD1	TRBJ2-7	TRBV7-6	CASSDRGVEQYF	TGTGCCAGCAGCGACAGGGGAGTAGAGCAGTACTTC
-	-	TRBJ1-4	TRBV7-2	CASSLAGGTADEKLFF	TGTGCCAGCAGCTTAGCGGGGGGGACGGCGGATGAAAAACTGTTTTTT
few	TRBD2	TRBJ2-1	TRBV10-3	CAISNSGSNEQFF	TGTGCCATCAGTAACAGCGGGAGCAATGAGCAGTTCTTC
few	TRBD1	TRBJ2-1	TRBV11-2	CASSFPVRDSPNNEQFF	TGTGCCAGCAGCTTTCCTGTCCGGGACAGCCCCAACAATGAGCAGTTCTTC
-	-	TRBJ1-3	TRBV30	CAWSRGMAGNTIYF	TGTGCCTGGAGTAGAGGAATGGCTGGAAACACCATATATTTT
few	TRBD1	TRBJ1-6	TRBV5-8	CASSFSGTGNSPLHF	TGTGCCAGCAGCTTTTCCGGGACAGGGAATTCACCCCTCCACTTT
few	-	TRBJ2-3	TRBV7-9	CASSLSIGLTDTQYF	TGTGCCAGCAGCTTAAGCATAGGTCTCACAGATACGCAGTATTTT
-	TRBD1	TRBJ1-5	TRBV5-1	CASSPTGVNQPQHF	TGCGCCAGCAGCCCGACAGGGGTGAATCAGCCCCAGCATTTT
many	-	TRBJ2-1	TRBV9	CASSVGTTEQFF	TGTGCCAGCAGCGTAGGGACTACAGAGCAGTTCTTC
-	TRBD1	TRBJ1-4	TRBV13	CASASGQGEKLFF	TGTGCCAGCGCCTCGGGACAGGGAGAAAAACTGTTTTTT
-	-	TRBJ2-1	TRBV20-1	CSARDGGRAHNEQFF	TGCAGTGCTAGAGATGGGGGGCGGGCTCACAATGAGCAGTTCTTC
-	TRBD2	TRBJ2-1	TRBV7-3	CASSVGATSGGNSEQFF	TGTGCCAGCAGCGTCGGGGCTACTAGCGGGGGAAATAGTGAGCAGTTCTTC
-	-	TRBJ1-4	TRBV12-3/TRBV12-4	CASSLSVIRNREANEKLFF	TGTGCCAGCAGTTTGTCGGTAATTCGCAACAGGGAGGCTAATGAAAAACTGTTTTTT
-	TRBD1	TRBJ2-1	TRBV7-9	CASSLTTGPVGYNEQFF	TGTGCCAGCAGCCTGACGACAGGGCCCGTGGGATACAATGAGCAGTTCTTC
-	TRBD1	TRBJ1-1	TRBV20-1	CSASLRGTEAFF	TGCAGTGCCAGTCTCAGGGGGACTGAAGCTTTCTTT
many	-	TRBJ2-7	TRBV2	CASMAGWGYEQYF	TGTGCCAGCATGGCCGGGTGGGGCTACGAGCAGTACTTC
few	TRBD2	TRBJ2-5	TRBV7-3	CASSSRLAGGQETQYF	TGTGCCAGCAGCTCCAGACTAGCGGGGGGCCAAGAGACCCAGTACTTC
few	-	TRBJ2-3	TRBV5-1	CASTRDGADTQYF	TGCGCCAGCACCCGAGATGGGGCAGATACGCAGTATTTT
few	-	TRBJ2-3	TRBV15	CATSGAWLYTQYF	TGTGCCACCTCCGGGGCTTGGCTCTATACGCAGTATTTT
-	-	TRBJ2-3	TRBV5-1	CASSLAGGNPDTQYF	TGCGCCAGCAGCTTGGCTGGAGGTAACCCAGATACGCAGTATTTT
once	TRBD1	TRBJ2-3	TRBV5-1	CASSPLNAGTGKYF	TGCGCCAGCAGCCCCTTAAATGCCGGGACAGGGAAGTATTTT